The 20 T cell receptor beta chains below come from one sample, sequenced in a study of T cell repertoires in cytomegalovirus infection. TCRdb used MiXCR to reprocess the reads, holding one entry per CDR3 protein. The table shows hundreds of thousands of distinct CDR3 sequences, with around 30% occurring only once. Their recognized antigens are unknown. The sample in question was cultured PBMCs, obtained from culture after CMV antigen stimulation. All receptors come from a human donor in good health (CMV status not recorded). Some clones in this sample may be carry-over from other donors' samples.

This clonotype was seen only once. This chain uses TRBV20-1 with TRBJ1-6; the match to TRBD1 covers 8 bases. V lost 3 bases and J lost 7; bases outside the gene matches: 8. Germline V gives CDR1 DFQATT, CDR2 SNEGSKA (reference sequence). This CDR3 comprises 15 residues. CDR3 sequence (DNA): TGCAGTGCTAGTGGACAGGGTTCTTGGAATTCACCCCTCCACTTT. Residues: CSASGQGSWNSPLHF.

In its sample, this clonotype was seen a few times. J is TRBJ2-1 and V is TRBV6-2 or TRBV6-3, with a possible D match to TRBD1 (7 bases). The CDR3 is 14 amino acids. V shed 2 bases and J shed 9 bases, with 14 bases lying between them. The germline gives CDR1 MNHEY, CDR2 SVGEGT. CDR3 sequence: CASSYLRQGGEQFF. CDR3 in DNA: TGTGCCAGCAGTTACCTCAGACAGGGAGGTGAGCAGTTCTTC.

In its sample, this clonotype was seen a few times. V usage is TRBV12-5 and J usage is TRBJ2-7, with D possibly being TRBD2 (6 bases). CDR3 length: 17 amino acids. CDR1 and CDR2 from the germline V gene are LGHNT and FRNRAP. Trimming pared 2 bases from V and 0 bases from J, leaving 17 bases between. CDR3 in DNA: TGTGCTAGTGGTTTGCCCGCCGGGGGACCGCTCTCCTACGAGCAGTACTTC. Its translation is CASGLPAGGPLSYEQYF.

This clonotype was observed once. The V call is TRBV20-1, the J call TRBJ2-1; D not certain. The germline gives CDR1 DFQATT, CDR2 SNEGSKA (reference sequence). The CDR3 runs 12 residues. With 5 bases removed from V and 3 bases from J, the gap between germline ends came to 8 bases. The CDR3 bases are TGCAGTGCTGACACCCGCTACAATGAGCAGTTCTTC. Translated, it gives CSADTRYNEQFF.

This clonotype was seen only a few times. The chain joins TRBV4-1 to TRBJ1-4, with 7 bases fitting TRBD1. Germline V gives CDR1 MGHRA, CDR2 YSYEKL. The CDR3 is 16 residues long. Trimming removed 1 base from V and 5 bases from J; junction bases left unmatched: 7. CDR3 region: CASSQGWSGGNEKLFF. Here the CDR3 DNA reads TGCGCCAGCAGCCAAGGCTGGTCAGGGGGAAATGAAAAACTGTTTTTT.

Note on this clonotype: A much bigger clone sits one base away, suggesting this may be a read error. The rearrangement links TRBV6-1 to TRBJ2-3, with D perhaps matching TRBD2 (5 bases). The CDR3 has 16 amino acids. CDR1 is MNHNS, CDR2 SASEGT, per germline. Deletions cut 6 bases from V and 0 bases from J, with 16 bases between. CDR3 region: CASRTRLTGSTDTQYF. In nucleotides, the CDR3 is TGTGCCAGCAGGACCAGACTAACGGGGAGCACAGATACGCAGTATTTT.

CDR3 bases: TGTGCCAGCAGCTTGGCCGGGACACGGAGCTCCTACGAGCAGTACTTC. This codes for CASSLAGTRSSYEQYF. This chain links TRBV5-4 with TRBJ2-7, with D possibly matching TRBD1 (6 bases). Germline CDR1 reads SGHNT; CDR2 reads YYREEE (reference sequence). V lost 0 bases, J lost 0 bases, and 13 bases lay in between. The length of the CDR3 is 16 residues. The full variable domain, rest sourced from reference TRBV5-4 and TRBJ2-7, is ETGVTQSPTHLIKTRGQQVTLRCSSQSGHNTVSWYQQALGQGPQFIFQYYREEENGRGNFPPRFSGLQFPNYSSELNVNALELDDSALYLCASSLAGTRSSYEQYFGPGTRLTVT.

This clonotype came up many times. The chain uses TRBV7-2 and TRBJ2-7, with 12 bases that match TRBD2. The CDR3 covers 14 residues. Germline lookup yields CDR1 SGHTA and CDR2 FQGNSA. Trimming at V came to 5 bases and at J to 3 bases, leaving 2 bases not matched to a gene. The CDR3 bases are TGTGCCAGCAGCACGGGACTAGCGGGCTACGAGCAGTACTTC. Translating gives CASSTGLAGYEQYF.

This chain connects TRBV12-3 or TRBV12-4 to TRBJ1-2; D is unclear. The CDR3 is 13 residues long. The V and J ends lost 5 bases and 4 bases respectively, with 11 bases between them. CDR3 DNA sequence: TGTGCCAGCAGTCTACTGGACTCCTATGGCTACACCTTC. Translated: CASSLLDSYGYTF.

This clonotype has more than one count but fewer than ten. The rearrangement joins TRBV12-3 or TRBV12-4 to TRBJ2-1; 11 positions agree with TRBD2. V was clipped by 4 bases and J by 8 bases; unmatched bases: 7. The CDR3 extends over 15 amino acids. CDR3 in DNA: TGTGCCAGCAGTTCTACTAGCGGGAGTTGGTATGAGCAGTTCTTC. Translation gives CASSSTSGSWYEQFF.

The chain recombines TRBV4-1 with TRBJ2-7, with 9 bases fitting TRBD2. V lost 4 bases to trimming and J lost 2 bases; unmatched junction nucleotides: 6. The CDR3 runs to 15 residues. CDR1 is MGHRA, CDR2 YSYEKL, per germline. The CDR3 spells CASSLTSGVAYEQYF. DNA of the CDR3: TGCGCCAGCAGCCTGACTAGCGGTGTCGCCTACGAGCAGTACTTC.

The chain uses TRBV3-1 and TRBJ1-2, with D possibly matching TRBD1 (6 bases). The CDR3 spans 14 residues. V was cut by 1 base and J by 7 bases, with 13 bases left in between. Germline CDR1 LGHDT, CDR2 YNNKEL (reference sequence). Here the CDR3 reads CASSQVMGATGYTF. DNA of the CDR3: TGTGCCAGCAGCCAAGTCATGGGGGCGACTGGCTACACCTTC.

The J gene is TRBJ2-4, the V gene TRBV19; possible D gene TRBD1, 7 bases. The CDR3 spans 17 residues. Germline V gives CDR1 LNHDA, CDR2 SQIVND (reference sequence). V lost 4 bases and J 8 bases, leaving 24 bases between the germline ends. Here the CDR3 DNA reads TGTGCCAGTAGTACCCCCCTGAGGAGGGGGCGCATGGACATTCAGTACTTC. Its translation is CASSTPLRRGRMDIQYF.

The genes are TRBV28 and TRBJ2-5; D gene unclear. This CDR3 has 15 residues. V dropped 2 bases and J dropped 0 bases, with 10 bases sitting between them. CDR1 is MDHEN, CDR2 SYDVKM, per germline. CDR3 DNA sequence: TGTGCCAGCAGTTTAGTTCGGAACTACCAAGAGACCCAGTACTTC. It codes for CASSLVRNYQETQYF.

CDR3 loop: CASTGRFQETQYF. Written as DNA, the CDR3 is TGTGCCAGTACGGGACGGTTCCAAGAGACCCAGTACTTC. This chain uses TRBV2 with TRBJ2-5, with D tentatively TRBD1 or TRBD2 (5 bases each). CDR3 length: 13 amino acids. Between the trimmed V and J ends, which lost 9 bases and 1 base, there was a span of 12 bases. CDR1 and CDR2 from the germline V gene are SNHLY and FYNNEI.

The chain couples TRBV27 to TRBJ1-1; TRBD1 matches 7 bases. The CDR3 is 18 amino acids. The trim removed 6 bases at V and 6 bases at J, leaving 22 bases unmatched. Germline loops: CDR1 MNHEY, CDR2 SMNVEV (reference sequence). The CDR3 is CASSRSVVYRGGGSEAFF. DNA of the CDR3: TGTGCCAGCAGCCGTTCAGTTGTCTACAGGGGTGGGGGCTCTGAAGCTTTCTTT.

J is TRBJ2-1 and V is TRBV15; D remains unclear. V was cut by 0 bases and J by 12 bases, with 15 bases left in between. This CDR3 is built from 14 residues. Germline V gene sequence: CDR1 LNHNV, CDR2 YYDKDF (reference sequence). The CDR3 loop is CATSRDERPGRQFF. CDR3 nucleotides: TGTGCCACCAGCAGAGACGAGCGCCCCGGACGGCAGTTCTTC.

The rearrangement joins TRBV19 to TRBJ1-1, with D unresolved. V lost 3 bases to trimming and J lost 4 bases, with 9 bases between them. CDR1 LNHDA and CDR2 SQIVND come from the germline V gene (reference sequence). CDR3 length equals 13 residues. The CDR3 nucleotides read TGTGCCAGTAGTATGTTGCAGTCCACTGAAGCTTTCTTT. Amino acid sequence: CASSMLQSTEAFF.

This clonotype has just a few counts. The chain employs TRBV7-6 and TRBJ1-2, with D tentatively TRBD1 (6 bases). Germline V lookup: CDR1 SGHVS, CDR2 FNYEAQ. The CDR3 has 15 residues. Trimming took 3 bases from V and 4 from J, leaving 15 bases between them. The DNA for the CDR3 is TGTGCCAGCAGCTTCGGCCCTACAGGGAGCTATGGCTACACCTTC. Translated, it gives CASSFGPTGSYGYTF.

The chain recombines TRBV3-1 with TRBJ2-1; 8 bases are shared with TRBD2. CDR1 LGHDT and CDR2 YNNKEL come from the germline V gene (reference sequence). V gave up 4 bases and J gave up 5 bases; unmatched junction bases: 10. The CDR3 contains 16 residues. CDR3 in amino acids: CASSRLGLAPNNEQFF. The CDR3, as DNA: TGTGCCAGCAGCCGCCTAGGACTAGCCCCCAACAATGAGCAGTTCTTC.